These 15 T cell receptor beta chains were sequenced from one sample in a study of control samples from healthy donors and cancer patients. Assay: immunoSEQ multiplex PCR; the TCRdb copy retains only in-frame clones and omits some. The table includes some 150,000 clones, roughly 95% detected once. Sequenced input: blood. The receptors stem from a woman younger than 45 in good health.

The chain couples TRBV29-1 to TRBJ2-7; either TRBD1 or TRBD2 may supply D (6 bases each). The germline V gene encodes CDR1 SQVTM and CDR2 ANQGSEA. This CDR3 has 12 residues. The V and J ends lost 2 bases and 4 bases respectively, with 9 bases between them. In DNA, the CDR3 is TGCAGCGTTGAAACAGGGAGGTACGAGCAGTACTTC. Residues: CSVETGRYEQYF.

The chain links TRBV19 to TRBJ1-1, with D possibly TRBD1 on 6 matching bases. Trimming left V 0 bases short and J 1 base short, with 12 bases between. Germline lookup yields CDR1 LNHDA and CDR2 SQIVND (reference sequence). This CDR3 region has 16 residues. DNA for the CDR3: TGTGCCAGTAGTATAGATCCGGACAGAGGGAACACTGAAGCTTTCTTT. This gives the protein CASSIDPDRGNTEAFF.

CDR3 nucleotide sequence: TGTGCCAGCAGCTCAACTAGCGACGAGCAGTACTTC. Protein: CASSSTSDEQYF. The chain carries TRBV11-2 and TRBJ2-7, with 7 bases that match TRBD2. This CDR3 contains 12 residues. Germline V gene data show CDR1 as SGHAT and CDR2 as FQNNGV. Trimming at V came to 4 bases and at J to 5 bases, leaving 2 bases not matched to a gene.

The gene calls are TRBV28 and TRBJ1-2; 7 bases are shared with TRBD1. This CDR3 region has 14 residues. Germline lookup yields CDR1 MDHEN and CDR2 SYDVKM. The V gene end was trimmed by 2 bases and the J gene end by 4 bases; junction bases not matched to a gene: 4. Here the CDR3 DNA reads TGTGCCAGCAGTTTAAGGGACAGACTCTATGGCTACACCTTC. This translates into CASSLRDRLYGYTF.

The V gene is TRBV3-1 (or the pseudogene TRBV3-2), the J gene TRBJ2-3, with D uncertain. This CDR3 comprises 14 residues. Per germline, CDR1 LGHDT and CDR2 YNNKEL (reference sequence). The V end lost 5 bases, the J end lost 2 bases, and 11 bases lay between the germline ends. This CDR3 reads CASSFDEYTDTQYF. CDR3 DNA: TGTGCCAGCAGCTTCGACGAGTACACAGATACGCAGTATTTT.

The chain links TRBV7-9 to TRBJ1-2; D perhaps matches TRBD1 (5 bases). There are 12 residues in the CDR3. The germline V and J ends were trimmed by 5 bases and 7 bases, with 11 bases remaining between them. Per germline, CDR1 SEHNR and CDR2 FQNEAQ (reference sequence). The CDR3 region has the DNA TGTGCCAGCAGCCCGACCGGGGCTGGCTACACCTTC. It translates to CASSPTGAGYTF.

This chain connects TRBV18 to TRBJ2-3; D might be TRBD1 (5 bases). This CDR3 has 15 amino acids. V was clipped by 6 bases and J by 0 bases, with 13 bases between them. CDR1 and CDR2 (germline): KGHSH, LQKENI. The CDR3 sequence: CASSPGHSSTDTQYF. In DNA, the CDR3 is TGTGCCAGCTCGCCCGGACACTCTAGCACAGATACGCAGTATTTT.

The V and J genes are TRBV5-4 and TRBJ1-2; TRBD1 agrees at 11 bases. The germline CDR1 and CDR2 sequences are SGHNT and YYREEE (reference sequence). The V and J ends lost 4 bases and 7 bases, in that order; junction bases with no gene match: 6. CDR3 length: 14 amino acids. The CDR3: CASSLDRGLSGYTF. The CDR3 coding sequence is TGTGCCAGCAGCCTGGACAGGGGGCTGAGTGGCTACACCTTC.

The gene calls are TRBV27 and TRBJ2-1; 7 positions agree with TRBD2. This CDR3 comprises 14 residues. Trimming took 7 bases from V and 0 from J; bases not matched to a gene: 3. Germline values: CDR1 MNHEY, CDR2 SMNVEV (reference sequence). The CDR3 DNA reads as TGTGCCAGCACCGCGGGAGCCTCCTACAATGAGCAGTTCTTC. Translated: CASTAGASYNEQFF.

This clone has only one observation. The chain combines TRBV5-1 with TRBJ2-1; TRBD2 agrees at 9 bases. The germline V gene has CDR1 SGHRS and CDR2 YFSETQ. The CDR3 totals 16 residues. J lost 0 bases, V lost 5 bases, and 6 bases had no gene match. CDR3 protein: CASRYLAGSSYNEQFF. CDR3 coding DNA: TGCGCCAGCAGATACCTAGCGGGGAGCTCCTACAATGAGCAGTTCTTC.

The J gene is TRBJ2-5, the V gene TRBV28, with D possibly matching TRBD1 (5 bases). Germline loops: CDR1 MDHEN, CDR2 SYDVKM. This CDR3 comprises 14 residues. V lost 2 bases to trimming and J lost 5 bases, with 12 bases between them. The CDR3, as DNA: TGTGCCAGCAGTTTAAGGGGTGTTGAGGAGACCCAGTACTTC. As protein: CASSLRGVEETQYF.

The J gene is TRBJ2-2, the V gene TRBV4-1; 8 bases map to TRBD1. The length of the CDR3 is 15 residues. After removal of 4 bases from V and 3 bases from J, the junction contained 4 bases not matched to a gene. Looked up from germline, CDR1 is MGHRA and CDR2 is YSYEKL. The DNA of the CDR3 is TGCGCCAGCAGCCCCGGACAGGGTCACACCGGGGAGCTGTTTTTT. Protein product: CASSPGQGHTGELFF.

A remark on this clone: This sample also contains other DNA sequences that code for the same CDR3. The CDR3 spells CAWSVGQTNTEAFF. In nucleotides, the CDR3 is TGTGCCTGGAGTGTAGGACAGACGAACACTGAAGCTTTCTTT. This chain connects TRBV30 to TRBJ1-1, with a tentative D call TRBD1 (6 bases). Trimming shortened V by 0 bases and J by 1 base, and 9 bases separated the two germline ends. The CDR3 runs 14 residues. CDR1 and CDR2 from the germline V gene are GTSNPN and SVGIG (reference sequence).

This sequence joins TRBV4-1 and TRBJ1-6; 10 nucleotides match TRBD1. The germline gives CDR1 MGHRA, CDR2 YSYEKL. The CDR3 is made up of 17 amino acids. Unmatched junction bases numbered 10, after V lost 2 bases and J lost 9 bases. CDR3 sequence (DNA): TGCGCCAGCAGCCAACTGGTTCCGGGACAGGGGATTTCACCCCTCCACTTT. Its protein product is CASSQLVPGQGISPLHF.

The CDR3 loop reads CASSKGSGGFNTGELFF. The CDR3, as DNA: TGTGCCAGCAGCAAAGGTTCAGGGGGCTTTAACACCGGGGAGCTGTTTTTT. The gene calls are TRBV21-1 and TRBJ2-2; no check of the table's D call, TRBD1, against the DNA was made. TRBV21-1 is noted as a pseudogene. This CDR3 is 17 amino acids long.